The 18 T cell receptor beta chains in this list originate from one sample, sequenced in a study of blood T cell repertoires in COVID-19. The protocol was immunoSEQ multiplex PCR, while the TCRdb copy is restricted to in-frame clones and leaves out a portion. The table shows approximately 210,000 clones, with 87% occurring only once. The sequenced sample consisted of PBMCs or T cells enriched from blood (not recorded which). Receptors originate from a woman aged 25 to 39 who had recovered from COVID-19.

This chain joins TRBV6-5 and TRBJ1-2; D uncertain. Germline values: CDR1 MNHEY, CDR2 SVGAGI. The length of the CDR3 is 14 residues. V was pared by 8 bases and J by 3 bases, with 16 bases between. The chain's CDR3 is CASRSSTAYYGYTF. The DNA of the CDR3 is TGTGCCAGCCGCTCCTCTACAGCTTACTATGGCTACACCTTC.

V is TRBV7-9 and J is TRBJ1-4; tentative D call: TRBD1 (5 bases). The ends were cut back, 5 bases at V and 14 bases at J, with 18 bases in the middle. The CDR3 has 13 residues. CDR1 is SEHNR and CDR2 is FQNEAQ in the germline V gene (reference sequence). In nucleotides, the CDR3 is TGTGCCAGCAGCCCAGGGACTCCCGAAGGGCTGTTTTTT. As protein: CASSPGTPEGLFF.

The chain recombines TRBV19 with TRBJ2-3; no clear D gene. Germline CDR1 and CDR2: LNHDA and SQIVND (reference sequence). This CDR3 has 15 residues. Trimming left V 5 bases short and J 0 bases short, with 12 bases between. The CDR3 region is CASSQASTSTDTQYF. DNA of the CDR3: TGTGCCAGTAGTCAGGCCTCAACTAGCACAGATACGCAGTATTTT.

CDR3 amino acids: CATSSRGSYGYTF. The CDR3 nucleotides are TGTGCCACCAGCAGTCGGGGAAGCTATGGCTACACCTTC. This chain connects TRBV15 to TRBJ1-2, with no clear D. Germline CDR1 LNHNV, CDR2 YYDKDF (reference sequence). V was cut by 3 bases and J by 4 bases, with 9 bases left in between. The CDR3 sequence is 13 residues long.

The rearrangement uses TRBV29-1 and TRBJ2-5, with D possibly matching TRBD2 (5 bases). The CDR3 is 15 residues long. Germline CDR1 and CDR2: SQVTM and ANQGSEA. V was shortened by 7 bases and J by 1 base, with 19 bases between the two germline ends. This chain's CDR3 is CSANPVFGLQETQYF. The DNA of the CDR3 is TGCAGCGCCAATCCGGTATTCGGACTCCAAGAGACCCAGTACTTC.

The J gene is TRBJ2-3, the V gene TRBV18; D not resolved. Trimming removed 3 bases from V and 2 bases from J, with 9 bases in between. The CDR3 spans 14 residues. Germline CDR1 is KGHSH and CDR2 is LQKENI. The CDR3 region has the DNA TGTGCCAGCTCACCGGTCTACCCCACAGATACGCAGTATTTT. It specifies CASSPVYPTDTQYF.

The chain joins TRBV30 to TRBJ2-1; TRBD2 matches 7 bases. V was clipped by 8 bases and J by 5 bases; unmatched bases: 12. Per germline, CDR1 GTSNPN and CDR2 SVGIG (reference sequence). The CDR3 covers 14 residues. The CDR3 sequence: CARGQTGLHNEQFF. The CDR3 nucleotides read TGTGCCCGAGGCCAAACGGGACTACACAATGAGCAGTTCTTC.

The chain employs TRBV7-2 and TRBJ2-1; D perhaps matches TRBD1 (6 bases). V gave up 6 bases and J gave up 3 bases, with 12 bases separating them. Germline V CDR1 and CDR2: SGHTA, FQGNSA. The CDR3 consists of 14 residues. CDR3 residues: CASRGIRGYNEQFF. CDR3 bases: TGTGCCAGCAGGGGGATCAGGGGCTACAATGAGCAGTTCTTC.

The chain links TRBV6-5 to TRBJ2-7, with TRBD1 matching 9 bases. V shed 0 bases, J shed 8 bases, and the junction held 8 bases outside the gene matches. The CDR3 contains 15 residues. Germline assignment: CDR1 MNHEY and CDR2 SVGAGI. CDR3 nucleotides: TGTGCCAGCAGTTACTCCGTGGGGACAGGGACTCAGCAGTACTTC. It specifies CASSYSVGTGTQQYF.

J is TRBJ2-3 and V is TRBV7-9; 8 positions agree with TRBD2. Looked up from germline, CDR1 is SEHNR and CDR2 is FQNEAQ (reference sequence). J gave up 6 bases and V 5 bases, and 19 bases lay outside the gene matches. The CDR3 runs to 18 residues. This CDR3 reads CASSPTFTSGIRRDTQYF. Here the CDR3 DNA reads TGTGCCAGCAGCCCAACCTTTACTAGCGGAATTAGGCGGGATACGCAGTATTTT.

The rearrangement uses TRBV5-1 and TRBJ2-7; possible D gene TRBD1, 5 bases. Germline-derived CDR1 and CDR2 are SGHRS and YFSETQ. Trimming left V 1 base short and J 2 bases short, with 7 bases between. The CDR3 consists of 13 residues. In DNA form, the CDR3 reads TGCGCCAGCAGCTTGCAGGGCGCCTACGAGCAGTACTTC. Protein: CASSLQGAYEQYF.

V and J are TRBV25-1 and TRBJ1-2, with D maybe TRBD1 (5 bases). The CDR3 has 14 amino acids. Germline-derived CDR1 and CDR2 are MGHDK and SYGVNS. Trimming took 3 bases from V and 3 from J, leaving 11 bases between them. CDR3 DNA: TGTGCCAGCAGTGAGGGTGGGGACTACTATGGCTACACCTTC. Protein product: CASSEGGDYYGYTF.

The genes are TRBV30 and TRBJ2-1, with 13 positions matching TRBD2. With V trimmed by 0 bases and J by 6 bases, 2 bases remained unmatched. The CDR3 is 15 amino acids. The germline V gene has CDR1 GTSNPN and CDR2 SVGIG (reference sequence). The CDR3 region has the DNA TGTGCCTGGAGTGTCGGACTAGCGGGAGTCAATGAGCAGTTCTTC. This gives the protein CAWSVGLAGVNEQFF.

V and J are TRBV6-5 and TRBJ2-7; tentatively, D is TRBD2 (5 bases). Germline loops: CDR1 MNHEY, CDR2 SVGAGI. Trimming took 6 bases from V and 4 from J, leaving 13 bases between them. The length of the CDR3 is 13 residues. The CDR3 sequence: CASSLLRGYEQYF. CDR3 coding DNA: TGTGCCAGCAGCCTTCTCCGGGGTTACGAGCAGTACTTC.

The chain employs TRBV4-2 and TRBJ2-3; tentatively, D is TRBD1 (5 bases). Germline-derived CDR1 and CDR2 are LGHNA and YNFKEQ. The CDR3 runs 17 residues. V shed 1 base and J shed 5 bases, with 19 bases lying between them. The CDR3 bases are TGTGCCAGCAGCCAAGCCCGATCTGGGGCTGCTGGAGATACGCAGTATTTT. Its protein product is CASSQARSGAAGDTQYF.

The chain combines TRBV7-2 with TRBJ1-5; tentative D call: TRBD1 (5 bases). This CDR3 spans 14 amino acids. Germline CDR1 reads SGHTA; CDR2 reads FQGNSA. V lost 6 bases and J 3 bases, leaving 12 bases between the germline ends. CDR3 loop: CASSWGGSNQPQHF. The CDR3 region has the DNA TGTGCCAGCAGTTGGGGGGGTTCCAATCAGCCCCAGCATTTT.

The CDR3 loop is CASSETGDLRANYGYTF. CDR3 DNA sequence: TGTGCCAGCAGCGAAACAGGGGACCTAAGAGCTAACTATGGCTACACCTTC. V is TRBV25-1 and J is TRBJ1-2, with 7 bases matching TRBD1. The CDR3 consists of 17 residues. The J segment lost 0 bases and the V segment lost 6 bases, leaving 13 bases of the junction unmatched. Per the germline V gene, CDR1 is MGHDK and CDR2 is SYGVNS.

This clone has a single count. The genes are TRBV7-8 and TRBJ2-5; possibly TRBD1 for D (6 bases). Germline V lookup: CDR1 SGHVS, CDR2 FQNEAQ. Trimming stripped 8 bases from V and 4 bases from J, with 17 bases between. The CDR3 is 14 amino acids. Here the CDR3 DNA reads TGTGCCAGCCAGGGATTGGGGGCGGGAGAGACCCAGTACTTC. Residues: CASQGLGAGETQYF.